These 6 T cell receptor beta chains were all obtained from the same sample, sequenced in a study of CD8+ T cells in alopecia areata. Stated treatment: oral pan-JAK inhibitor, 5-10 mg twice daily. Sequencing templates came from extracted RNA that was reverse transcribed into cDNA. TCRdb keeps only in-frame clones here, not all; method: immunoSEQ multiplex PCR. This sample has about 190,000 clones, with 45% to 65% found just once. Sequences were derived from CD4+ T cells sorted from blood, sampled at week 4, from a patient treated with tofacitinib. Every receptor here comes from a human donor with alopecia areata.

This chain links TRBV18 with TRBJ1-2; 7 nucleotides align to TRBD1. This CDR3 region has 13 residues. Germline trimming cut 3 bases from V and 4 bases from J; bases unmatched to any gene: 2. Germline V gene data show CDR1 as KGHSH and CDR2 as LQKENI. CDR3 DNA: TGTGCCAGCTCACCCGACAGGGTCTATGGCTACACCTTC. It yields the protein CASSPDRVYGYTF.

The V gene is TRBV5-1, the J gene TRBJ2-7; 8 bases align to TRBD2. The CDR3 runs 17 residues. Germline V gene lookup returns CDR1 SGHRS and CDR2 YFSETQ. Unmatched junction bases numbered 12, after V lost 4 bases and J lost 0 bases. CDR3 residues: CASSVEVGGRSSYEQYF. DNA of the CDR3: TGCGCCAGCAGCGTCGAGGTGGGCGGGAGGAGCTCCTACGAGCAGTACTTC.

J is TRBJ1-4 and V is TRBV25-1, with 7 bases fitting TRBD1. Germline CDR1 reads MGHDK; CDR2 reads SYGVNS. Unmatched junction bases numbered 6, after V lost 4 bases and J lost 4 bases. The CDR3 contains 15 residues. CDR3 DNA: TGTGCCAGCAGTGCGGGACAGAGCCTTAATGAAAAACTGTTTTTT. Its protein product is CASSAGQSLNEKLFF.

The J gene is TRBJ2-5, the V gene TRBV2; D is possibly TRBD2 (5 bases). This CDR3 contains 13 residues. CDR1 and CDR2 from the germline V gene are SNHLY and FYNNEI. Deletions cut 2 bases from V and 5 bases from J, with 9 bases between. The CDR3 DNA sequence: TGTGCCAGCAGTGAATGGCGGGCGGAGACCCAGTACTTC. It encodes CASSEWRAETQYF. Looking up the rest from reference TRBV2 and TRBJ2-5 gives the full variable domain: EPEVTQTPSHQVTQMGQEVILRCVPISNHLYFYWYRQILGQKVEFLVSFYNNEISEKSEIFDDQFSVERPDGSNFTLKIRSTKLEDSAMYFCASSEWRAETQYFGPGTRLLVL.

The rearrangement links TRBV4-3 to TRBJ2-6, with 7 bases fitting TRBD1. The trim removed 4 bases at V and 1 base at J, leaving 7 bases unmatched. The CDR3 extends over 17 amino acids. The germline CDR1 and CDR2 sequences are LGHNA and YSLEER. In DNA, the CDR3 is TGCGCCAGCAGCCCGGGACAGCAGACGTCTGGGGCCAACGTCCTGACTTTC. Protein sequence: CASSPGQQTSGANVLTF.

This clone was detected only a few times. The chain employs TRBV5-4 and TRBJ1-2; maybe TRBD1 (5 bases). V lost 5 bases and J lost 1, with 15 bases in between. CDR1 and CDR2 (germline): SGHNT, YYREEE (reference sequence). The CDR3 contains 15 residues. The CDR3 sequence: CASSRGRTSNYGYTF. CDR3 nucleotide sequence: TGTGCCAGCAGTCGGGGACGGACAAGTAACTATGGCTACACCTTC.